One and the same sample provided the 9 T cell receptor beta chains below, sequenced in a study of PD-1 blockade in classical Hodgkin lymphoma. Sequencing was performed with immunoSEQ multiplex PCR; in TCRdb, only in-frame clones are kept and a portion is missing. The sample shows 20,000 to 30,000 clones, approximately 81% of them seen only once. Exposure to brentuximab vedotin varied, and each patient had relapsed following autologous stem cell transplantation. This specimen consisted of peripheral blood mononuclear cells (PBMCs), obtained before the second cycle of nivolumab. All receptors come from a human donor with classical Hodgkin lymphoma.

This chain uses TRBV5-4 with TRBJ2-2; the D is unclear. The germline V gene encodes CDR1 SGHNT and CDR2 YYREEE (reference sequence). The ends were cut back, 0 bases at V and 2 bases at J, with 17 bases in the middle. The CDR3 loop spans 18 amino acids. The CDR3 DNA follows: TGTGCCAGCAGCTTGGGTAACTCGGCAGCTCAAAACACCGGGGAGCTGTTTTTT. This gives the protein CASSLGNSAAQNTGELFF.

The chain carries TRBV5-1 and TRBJ2-3; D is ambiguous. With 1 base removed from V and 0 bases from J, the gap between germline ends came to 6 bases. The CDR3 length is 14 residues. CDR1 and CDR2 from the germline V gene are SGHRS and YFSETQ. The CDR3 coding sequence is TGCGCCAGCAGCTTGTGGGCTAGCACAGATACGCAGTATTTT. Translating it yields CASSLWASTDTQYF. Supplemented by reference TRBV5-1 and TRBJ2-3, the full variable domain reads KAGVTQTPRYLIKTRGQQVTLSCSPISGHRSVSWYQQTPGQGLQFLFEYFSETQRNKGNFPGRFSGRQFSNSRSEMNVSTLELGDSALYLCASSLWASTDTQYFGPGTRLTVL.

This clone was counted between two and nine times. The rearrangement uses TRBV28 and TRBJ2-1, with D uncertain. V lost 3 bases, J lost 7 bases, and 7 bases lay in between. In germline, CDR1 is MDHEN, CDR2 SYDVKM. The CDR3 consists of 12 residues. The CDR3 coding sequence is TGTGCCAGCAGTTTTTCTCCGAATGAGCAGTTCTTC. Its protein product is CASSFSPNEQFF.

The rearrangement links TRBV5-1 to TRBJ2-1; the D is unclear. The V gene's germline CDR1 is SGHRS and CDR2 YFSETQ. Trimming stripped 4 bases from V and 9 bases from J, with 11 bases between. There are 12 residues in the CDR3. The CDR3: CASSSLVAEQFF. CDR3 in DNA: TGCGCCAGCAGCAGCCTGGTGGCTGAGCAGTTCTTC.

The J gene is TRBJ2-2, the V gene TRBV4-3; a possible D gene is TRBD1 (5 bases). CDR3 size: 16 residues. Germline CDR1 and CDR2: LGHNA and YSLEER. V was cut by 4 bases and J by 0 bases, with 12 bases left in between. The CDR3 DNA follows: TGCGCCAGCAGCCCTGACAGTATCGCGAACACCGGGGAGCTGTTTTTT. Its protein product is CASSPDSIANTGELFF.

The V and J genes are TRBV2 and TRBJ2-5; 7 bases fit TRBD2. The CDR3 is 17 residues long. The V and J ends lost 6 bases and 5 bases, in that order; junction bases with no gene match: 18. Germline assignment: CDR1 SNHLY and CDR2 FYNNEI. The CDR3 reads CASRVLADTTLRETQYF. CDR3 in DNA: TGTGCCAGCAGGGTCCTAGCGGATACGACCTTGCGTGAGACCCAGTACTTC.

The CDR3, as DNA: TGTGCCATCAGTGTCGGGGGAGCCACAGATACGCAGTATTTT. Translated, it gives CAISVGGATDTQYF. The chain recombines TRBV10-3 with TRBJ2-3, with D possibly matching TRBD2 (6 bases). Trimming shortened V by 4 bases and J by 2 bases, and 10 bases separated the two germline ends. CDR3 length equals 14 residues. The germline gives CDR1 ENHRY, CDR2 SYGVKD.

This clone was observed once. This rearrangement joins TRBV7-2 to TRBJ1-4; no reliable D call. Deletions cut 1 base from V and 0 bases from J, with 15 bases between. The CDR3 has 18 residues. CDR1 and CDR2 from the germline V gene are SGHTA and FQGNSA. This CDR3 is CASSLVWEQPATNEKLFF. The CDR3 DNA follows: TGTGCCAGCAGCTTAGTGTGGGAACAGCCTGCAACTAATGAAAAACTGTTTTTT.

The rearrangement uses TRBV29-1 and TRBJ1-3; D gene uncertain. V was pared by 8 bases and J by 0 bases, with 11 bases between. This CDR3 has 13 amino acids. From germline, CDR1 is SQVTM and CDR2 ANQGSEA. Written as DNA, the CDR3 is TGCAGCATCTCAAGGAGCTCTGGAAACACCATATATTTT. As protein: CSISRSSGNTIYF.